Each of the 20 T cell receptor beta chains below was sequenced from the same sample in a study of blood T cell repertoires in COVID-19. Produced via immunoSEQ multiplex PCR; TCRdb's table is partial and in-frame only. The data contain some 200,000 clones, roughly 90% of them singletons. Sequenced material: peripheral blood. Receptors were obtained from a woman aged 60-75 years with COVID-19, enrolled during active disease.

This clone was counted a few times. The chain uses TRBV29-1 and TRBJ1-2, with no clear D. The CDR3 is made up of 14 amino acids. Germline assignment: CDR1 SQVTM and CDR2 ANQGSEA. V lost 7 bases, J lost 4 bases, and 19 bases lay in between. CDR3 nucleotides: TGCAGCGCTACATCGACGGGTTTATTCTATGGCTACACCTTC. It is translated as CSATSTGLFYGYTF.

The chain is built from TRBV19 and TRBJ2-1; 7 bases fit TRBD2. The ends lost 6 bases at V and 11 bases at J; junction bases unmatched: 16. CDR1 is LNHDA and CDR2 is SQIVND in the germline V gene (reference sequence). The CDR3 spans 15 residues. The CDR3, as DNA: TGTGCCAGTAGCCCCGGGGGAATCAGCGGGACCCAGCAGTTCTTC. The encoded protein is CASSPGGISGTQQFF.

This clone was seen only once. The chain employs TRBV6-2 or TRBV6-3 and TRBJ2-3, with TRBD1 as a possible D gene (6 bases). V shed 0 bases and J shed 1 base, with 20 bases lying between them. The V gene's germline CDR1 is MNHEY and CDR2 SVGEGT. This CDR3 has 19 residues. In DNA form, the CDR3 reads TGTGCCAGCAGTTACTCGACGAGAGATTGGGGGCCACGCACAGATACGCAGTATTTT. This encodes CASSYSTRDWGPRTDTQYF.

This rearrangement joins TRBV28 to TRBJ2-7, with D possibly matching TRBD1 (6 bases). CDR3 length: 20 residues. Trimming took 3 bases from V and 0 from J, leaving 27 bases between them. CDR1 is MDHEN, CDR2 SYDVKM, per germline. The DNA of the CDR3 is TGTGCCAGCAGTTTCAGGACACAGAGAACAGGGAATCGGTCCTCCTACGAGCAGTACTTC. The encoded protein is CASSFRTQRTGNRSSYEQYF.

This clone was seen just once. The chain couples TRBV7-9 to TRBJ1-1; no definite D call. V lost 8 bases and J lost 7, with 14 bases in between. Germline V gene data show CDR1 as SEHNR and CDR2 as FQNEAQ (reference sequence). The CDR3 is made up of 12 amino acids. CDR3 loop: CASARGEYEAFF. DNA for the CDR3: TGTGCCAGCGCACGAGGAGAGTATGAAGCTTTCTTT.

The J gene is TRBJ1-1, the V gene TRBV5-6; possibly TRBD1 for D (6 bases). The V and J ends lost 5 bases and 3 bases respectively, with 17 bases between them. CDR3 size: 15 residues. In germline, CDR1 is SGHDT, CDR2 YYEEEE. CDR3 coding DNA: TGTGCCAGCAGTAATGCGGGGGGGCCGGACACTGAAGCTTTCTTT. Amino acids: CASSNAGGPDTEAFF. The full variable domain, rest sourced from reference TRBV5-6 and TRBJ1-1, is DAGVTQSPTHLIKTRGQQVTLRCSPKSGHDTVSWYQQALGQGPQFIFQYYEEEERQRGNFPDRFSGHQFPNYSSELNVNALLLGDSALYLCASSNAGGPDTEAFFGQGTRLTVV.

The J gene is TRBJ1-2, the V gene TRBV7-2; no clear D gene. Trimming took 0 bases from V and 4 from J, leaving 15 bases between them. CDR1 and CDR2 from the germline V gene are SGHTA and FQGNSA. The CDR3 contains 16 residues. CDR3 loop: CASSLAGWQQTYGYTF. The CDR3 DNA follows: TGTGCCAGCAGCTTAGCGGGCTGGCAGCAGACCTATGGCTACACCTTC.

The chain carries TRBV10-3 and TRBJ2-7, with 11 bases identical to TRBD1. The V gene's germline CDR1 is ENHRY and CDR2 SYGVKD. Trimming took 11 bases from V and 3 from J; bases not matched to a gene: 9. This CDR3 comprises 14 residues. CDR3 nucleotides: TGTGCCTCGATTCGGACAGGGGGCGACTACGAGCAGTACTTC. Protein product: CASIRTGGDYEQYF.

The V and J genes are TRBV7-9 and TRBJ1-2; D perhaps matches TRBD1 (5 bases). Trimming shortened V by 5 bases and J by 7 bases, and 14 bases separated the two germline ends. The CDR3 is made up of 13 amino acids. Germline CDR1 SEHNR, CDR2 FQNEAQ (reference sequence). Here the CDR3 reads CASSGPPGGGYTF. CDR3 coding DNA: TGTGCCAGCAGCGGACCCCCGGGGGGTGGCTACACCTTC.

J is TRBJ1-1 and V is TRBV7-3, with 7 bases fitting TRBD1. J was trimmed by 1 base and V by 5 bases; bases with no gene match: 7. Germline V CDR1 and CDR2: SGHTA, FQGTGA. The CDR3 is 15 residues long. The DNA for the CDR3 is TGTGCCAGCAGCAACAGACAGGGTCCGAACACTGAAGCTTTCTTT. It specifies CASSNRQGPNTEAFF.

The chain uses TRBV3-1 (or the pseudogene TRBV3-2) and TRBJ2-1, with 10 positions matching TRBD1. The CDR3 consists of 15 residues. Germline loops: CDR1 LGHDT, CDR2 YNNKEL (reference sequence). Losses at the gene ends were 1 base for V and 10 bases for J; bases not matched to a gene: 7. The CDR3: CASSQVGGQGREQFF. In DNA form, the CDR3 reads TGTGCCAGCAGCCAAGTCGGGGGACAGGGGAGGGAGCAGTTCTTC.

This rearrangement joins TRBV19 to TRBJ2-7; D unclear. CDR1 and CDR2 (germline): LNHDA, SQIVND (reference sequence). The CDR3 has 11 residues. The ends were cut back, 3 bases at V and 5 bases at J, with 5 bases in the middle. The CDR3 here is CASSISHEQYF. Here the CDR3 DNA reads TGTGCCAGTAGTATTAGCCACGAGCAGTACTTC.

The chain is built from TRBV18 and TRBJ2-7; D call uncertain. Germline V lookup: CDR1 KGHSH, CDR2 LQKENI. The CDR3 extends over 12 amino acids. Deletions cut 3 bases from V and 3 bases from J, with 6 bases between. The CDR3 reads CASSPQNYEQYF. For the CDR3, the DNA is TGTGCCAGCTCACCGCAGAACTACGAGCAGTACTTC.

The rearrangement links TRBV7-2 to TRBJ2-1; TRBD2 is a possible D gene (6 bases). Germline loops: CDR1 SGHTA, CDR2 FQGNSA. V was clipped by 2 bases and J by 3 bases, with 11 bases between them. This CDR3 spans 15 amino acids. CDR3 loop: CASSLTVADYNEQFF. CDR3 in DNA: TGTGCCAGCAGCTTAACGGTAGCGGACTACAATGAGCAGTTCTTC.

The rearrangement links TRBV6-6 to TRBJ2-7; D not certain. V dropped 3 bases and J dropped 0 bases, with 15 bases sitting between them. The CDR3 consists of 16 residues. Germline assignment: CDR1 MNHNY and CDR2 SVGAGI (reference sequence). The CDR3 region is CASSYGGQVSSYEQYF. The CDR3, as DNA: TGTGCCAGCAGTTATGGTGGGCAGGTCTCCTCCTACGAGCAGTACTTC.

The chain employs TRBV19 and TRBJ1-1; D may be TRBD1 (5 bases). Germline values: CDR1 LNHDA, CDR2 SQIVND (reference sequence). The length of the CDR3 is 14 residues. Trimming removed 5 bases at V and 1 base at J, with 11 bases between. The CDR3 region is CASSPKTGNTEAFF. For the CDR3, the DNA is TGTGCCAGTAGTCCTAAAACAGGGAACACTGAAGCTTTCTTT.

This chain connects TRBV3-1 (or the pseudogene TRBV3-2) to TRBJ1-2; TRBD1 aligns across 8 bases. The CDR3 totals 16 residues. V dropped 1 base and J dropped 6; count of bases not matched to a gene: 10. Germline CDR1 is LGHDT and CDR2 is YNNKEL (reference sequence). The CDR3 sequence: CASSQGITGGGDGYTF. As DNA, the CDR3 is TGTGCCAGCAGCCAAGGCATTACAGGGGGGGGTGATGGCTACACCTTC.

The chain carries TRBV18 and TRBJ2-1; 9 bases are a match to TRBD2. The CDR3 has 18 amino acids. Trimming at V came to 0 bases and at J to 4 bases, leaving 10 bases not matched to a gene. Germline CDR1 KGHSH, CDR2 LQKENI. The DNA for the CDR3 is TGTGCCAGCTCACCACCGCTATTGACTAGCGGAGTTTACAATGAGCAGTTCTTC. This translates into CASSPPLLTSGVYNEQFF.

This clone was seen once. The chain employs TRBV5-1 and TRBJ1-2, with 8 bases fitting TRBD1. The CDR3 runs to 14 residues. The V segment lost 4 bases and the J segment 7 bases; nucleotides outside the gene matches: 9. The germline CDR1 and CDR2 sequences are SGHRS and YFSETQ. CDR3: CASSNDRGLSGYTF. In nucleotides, the CDR3 is TGCGCCAGCAGCAACGACAGGGGACTCTCTGGCTACACCTTC.

The CDR3 is CARCCKSREKTDTQYF. The CDR3 DNA sequence: TGTGCCAGATGTTGTAAATCCCGGGAGAAAACAGATACGCAGTATTTT. V gene TRBV21-1 combines with J gene TRBJ2-3; TRBD2, the table's D call, lacks a check against the DNA. TRBV21-1 is marked as a pseudogene. CDR3 length: 16 amino acids.